The rows below give T cell receptor beta chains drawn from one sample of a study of radiation and T cells in renal cell carcinoma. TCRdb's table, derived via immunoSEQ multiplex PCR, lists solely in-frame clones and lacks some. The sample has fewer than 200,000 clones, about 88% seen once. The starting material was blood, obtained from a patient whose treatment included radiotherapy and nephrectomy. The receptors originated from a woman in her forties or fifties with renal cell carcinoma. CDR3s include the opening cysteine and the closing phenylalanine or tryptophan. The D gene is left open where the match is weak. Clone size is stated in some rows and not others, as once, few, many or a class when expanded.

DNA	CDR3	V	D	J	size
TGCGCCAGCAGCCAGGGGGACAGGGGGCGAGCCGGGGAGCTGTTTTTT	CASSQGDRGRAGELFF	TRBV4-3	TRBD1	TRBJ2-2	.
TGTGCCAGTAGCCCCACGGTAGGGGGCGTTGGCAATCAGCCCCAGCATTTT	CASSPTVGGVGNQPQHF	TRBV19	TRBD1	TRBJ1-5	once
TGTGCCAGCAGCCAAGACGTTCGGGGCCTGTCGCAGTTCTTC	CASSQDVRGLSQFF	TRBV14	.	TRBJ2-1	.
TGTGCCAGCAGTCCAACAGGGGGCGGGACAGGTACGCAGTATTTT	CASSPTGGGTGTQYF	TRBV13	TRBD1	TRBJ2-3	.
TGTGCCAGCAGCTTAAAGGGGTTGGGGAAAGCTTTCTTT	CASSLKGLGKAFF	TRBV7-3	.	TRBJ1-1	.
TGTGCCAGCAGCCGGGGACATGTCATCTCTGGAAACACCATATATTTT	CASSRGHVISGNTIYF	TRBV5-8	.	TRBJ1-3	.
TGTGCCAGCAGTTACGGGGGAGCCTATGGCTACACCTTC	CASSYGGAYGYTF	TRBV6-5	.	TRBJ1-2	.
TGCAGCGTAGTTCAGGGTTCCGGGGAGCTGTTTTTT	CSVVQGSGELFF	TRBV29-1	.	TRBJ2-2	.
TGCAGCGCGGAAGGGTTTGGTGAAAAACTGTTTTTT	CSAEGFGEKLFF	TRBV29-1	.	TRBJ1-4	.
TGTGCCAGCTCACCCCCTAGGACAAGAGGGCCTTCCTACGAGCAGTACTTC	CASSPPRTRGPSYEQYF	TRBV18	.	TRBJ2-7	.
TGTGCCAGCACCTTAGGGGACAGGGGTGGCACTGAAGCTTTCTTT	CASTLGDRGGTEAFF	TRBV6-6	TRBD1	TRBJ1-1	.
TGTGCCAGCAGCGTAGGGGAGGGGGATACAACTAATGAAAAACTGTTTTTT	CASSVGEGDTTNEKLFF	TRBV9	.	TRBJ1-4	few
TGTGCCAGCAGCGTCGCGGGGGCTAGCACAGATACGCAGTATTTT	CASSVAGASTDTQYF	TRBV9	.	TRBJ2-3	.